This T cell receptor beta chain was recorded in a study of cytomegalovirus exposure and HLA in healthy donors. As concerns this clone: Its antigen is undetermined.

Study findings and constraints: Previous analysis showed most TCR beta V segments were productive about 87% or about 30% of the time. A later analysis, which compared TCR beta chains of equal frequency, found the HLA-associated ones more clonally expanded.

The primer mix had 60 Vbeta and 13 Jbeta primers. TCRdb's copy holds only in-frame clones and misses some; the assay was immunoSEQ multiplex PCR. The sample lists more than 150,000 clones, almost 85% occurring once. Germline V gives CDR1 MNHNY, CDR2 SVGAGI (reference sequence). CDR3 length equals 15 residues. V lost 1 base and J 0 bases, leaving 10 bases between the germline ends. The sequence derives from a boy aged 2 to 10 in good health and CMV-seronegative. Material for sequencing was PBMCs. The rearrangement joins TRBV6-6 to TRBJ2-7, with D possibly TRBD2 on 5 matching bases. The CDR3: CASSYFRDSSYEQYF. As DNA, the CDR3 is TGTGCCAGCAGTTACTTCCGGGATTCCTCCTACGAGCAGTACTTC.